The next 29 T cell receptor beta chains were all read from a single sample in a study of blood T cell repertoires in COVID-19. Profiled with immunoSEQ multiplex PCR; TCRdb holds only in-frame clones, not every one. The data hold about 200,000 clones, with 70% to 85% observed a single time. The sequenced material came from peripheral blood. Every receptor here comes from a human donor with acute or convalescent COVID-19. The donor label of this sample is uncertain.

This clone was observed a few times. The chain carries TRBV4-1 and TRBJ1-1; D unclear. The CDR3 runs to 14 residues. Germline CDR1 and CDR2: MGHRA and YSYEKL. Trimming removed 2 bases at V and 5 bases at J, with 12 bases between. The CDR3 DNA is TGCGCCAGCAGCCAATCACGAGGGAATACTGAAGCTTTCTTT. Encoded protein: CASSQSRGNTEAFF.

The rearrangement links TRBV4-1 to TRBJ2-7; TRBD2 aligns across 12 bases. Trimming at V came to 0 bases and at J to 5 bases, leaving 8 bases not matched to a gene. Germline values: CDR1 MGHRA, CDR2 YSYEKL. CDR3 size: 17 residues. The CDR3 nucleotides read TGCGCCAGCAGCCAAGATCCCGTTAGACTAGCGGGAGACGAGCAGTACTTC. As protein: CASSQDPVRLAGDEQYF.

The CDR3 here is CASRPTGTVNEKLFF. The DNA of the CDR3 is TGTGCCAGCAGGCCGACCGGGACAGTGAATGAAAAACTGTTTTTT. V and J are TRBV7-9 and TRBJ1-4; 7 positions match TRBD1. The germline gives CDR1 SEHNR, CDR2 FQNEAQ (reference sequence). This CDR3 spans 15 amino acids. V shed 6 bases and J 5 bases; nucleotides not matched to a gene: 9. Supplemented by reference TRBV7-9 and TRBJ1-4, the full variable domain reads DTGVSQNPRHKITKRGQNVTFRCDPISEHNRLYWYRQTLGQGPEFLTYFQNEAQLEKSRLLSDRFSAERPKGSFSTLEIQRTEQGDSAMYLCASRPTGTVNEKLFFGSGTQLSVL.

This chain uses TRBV5-1 with TRBJ2-2, with a weak D call TRBD2 (7 bases). Germline loops: CDR1 SGHRS, CDR2 YFSETQ. V lost 0 bases and J 1 base, leaving 13 bases between the germline ends. The CDR3 has 17 residues. The CDR3 nucleotides read TGCGCCAGCAGCTTGGAACGGGGGGCAGGGAACACCGGGGAGCTGTTTTTT. Its protein product is CASSLERGAGNTGELFF.

The rearrangement uses TRBV4-1 and TRBJ2-7, with D maybe TRBD2 (6 bases). The CDR3 has 19 amino acids. Germline V gives CDR1 MGHRA, CDR2 YSYEKL. V lost 1 base and J 3 bases, leaving 25 bases between the germline ends. CDR3 region: CASSQGLFIVGGSRYEQYF. The CDR3 coding sequence is TGCGCCAGCAGCCAAGGTCTTTTTATTGTCGGGGGATCCCGCTACGAGCAGTACTTC.

In its sample, this clone was seen once. This chain connects TRBV11-1 to TRBJ2-3, with D hard to call. The CDR3 runs 12 residues. CDR1 and CDR2 from the germline V gene are SGHAT and FQDESV (reference sequence). V lost 1 base and J lost 7, with 6 bases in between. CDR3 nucleotides: TGTGCCAGCAGCTTAGGTGTCAATACGCAGTATTTT. Translation gives CASSLGVNTQYF.

V is TRBV7-9 and J is TRBJ1-2, with D possibly TRBD1 on 5 matching bases. Germline V gene lookup returns CDR1 SEHNR and CDR2 FQNEAQ (reference sequence). Deletions cut 2 bases from V and 6 bases from J, with 7 bases between. The CDR3 extends over 12 amino acids. Written as DNA, the CDR3 is TGTGCCAGCAGCTTATCGGGGGATGGCTACACCTTC. Translated: CASSLSGDGYTF. Together with reference TRBV7-9 and TRBJ1-2, the CDR3 gives the full variable domain: DTGVSQNPRHKITKRGQNVTFRCDPISEHNRLYWYRQTLGQGPEFLTYFQNEAQLEKSRLLSDRFSAERPKGSFSTLEIQRTEQGDSAMYLCASSLSGDGYTFGSGTRLTVV.

The rearrangement links TRBV25-1 to TRBJ1-6; D is ambiguous. Germline CDR1 MGHDK, CDR2 SYGVNS. V gave up 3 bases and J gave up 6 bases, with 6 bases separating them. The CDR3 is 13 residues long. CDR3 protein: CASSDRSNSPLHF. CDR3 bases: TGTGCCAGCAGTGATCGGAGTAATTCACCCCTCCACTTT.

A single count supports this clone. The rearrangement joins TRBV2 to TRBJ1-2, with D perhaps matching TRBD1 (5 bases). The germline V gene encodes CDR1 SNHLY and CDR2 FYNNEI. CDR3 size: 15 residues. Trimming shortened V by 1 base and J by 7 bases, and 16 bases separated the two germline ends. CDR3 residues: CASSEGVPGMSGYTF. CDR3 nucleotides: TGTGCCAGCAGTGAAGGCGTTCCAGGGATGAGTGGCTACACCTTC.

A few counts support this clone. This chain links TRBV3-1 (or the pseudogene TRBV3-2) with TRBJ2-3, with D maybe TRBD1 (5 bases). Trimming cost V 1 base and J 4 bases, with 12 bases left between them. Germline-derived CDR1 and CDR2 are LGHDT and YNNKEL (reference sequence). This CDR3 region has 15 residues. The CDR3, as DNA: TGTGCCAGCAGCCAAGGCTGGACACGGGCAGATACGCAGTATTTT. It codes for CASSQGWTRADTQYF.

CDR3 coding DNA: TGTGCCTGGAGCCGACCCCCGGGACTAGCGCAATACAATGAGCAGTTCTTC. This sequence encodes CAWSRPPGLAQYNEQFF. The chain employs TRBV30 and TRBJ2-1; 10 positions agree with TRBD2. Germline-derived CDR1 and CDR2 are GTSNPN and SVGIG (reference sequence). CDR3 length: 17 residues. V shed 3 bases, J shed 4 bases, and the junction held 12 bases outside the gene matches.

The chain links TRBV10-3 to TRBJ2-2; 8 nucleotides agree with TRBD1. V lost 2 bases and J lost 6; bases outside the gene matches: 5. The CDR3 is 15 residues long. In germline, CDR1 is ENHRY, CDR2 SYGVKD. The CDR3 DNA is TGTGCCATCAGTGAGGGACAGGGCGGACCCGGGGAGCTGTTTTTT. It translates to CAISEGQGGPGELFF.

The V and J genes are TRBV5-1 and TRBJ2-1, with 9 positions matching TRBD2. The trim removed 1 base at V and 4 bases at J, leaving 3 bases unmatched. Per the germline V gene, CDR1 is SGHRS and CDR2 is YFSETQ. This CDR3 is built from 15 residues. CDR3 DNA: TGCGCCAGCAGCTTGTCTAGCGGGACATACAATGAGCAGTTCTTC. It yields the protein CASSLSSGTYNEQFF.

The J gene is TRBJ2-1, the V gene TRBV5-5, with D unclear. The CDR3 has 16 amino acids. Germline CDR1 is SGHKS and CDR2 is YYEKEE (reference sequence). V was clipped by 1 base and J by 0 bases, with 11 bases between them. The CDR3 nucleotides read TGTGCCAGCAGCTTGTTAGCCTCTAGCTCCTACAATGAGCAGTTCTTC. It translates to CASSLLASSSYNEQFF.

The chain recombines TRBV5-1 with TRBJ2-1, with 7 bases aligning to TRBD2. V shed 5 bases, J shed 4 bases, and the junction held 6 bases outside the gene matches. This CDR3 comprises 14 residues. Germline values: CDR1 SGHRS, CDR2 YFSETQ. CDR3 coding DNA: TGCGCCAGCAGGGAGGCTAGCGGTTACAATGAGCAGTTCTTC. Its translation: CASREASGYNEQFF.

With regard to this clone: The sample has other DNA sequences that encode this CDR3 too. This sequence joins TRBV18 and TRBJ2-7, with D possibly being TRBD2 (6 bases). Trimming removed 0 bases at V and 4 bases at J, with 10 bases between. Germline CDR1 and CDR2: KGHSH and LQKENI. This CDR3 has 14 amino acids. This chain's CDR3 is CASSPPAGPYEQYF. Here the CDR3 DNA reads TGTGCCAGCTCACCACCAGCGGGCCCGTACGAGCAGTACTTC.

The J gene is TRBJ1-6, the V gene TRBV12-5; 9 positions agree with TRBD1. Germline V CDR1 and CDR2: LGHNT, FRNRAP. V was pared by 0 bases and J by 0 bases, with 9 bases of the junction left unmatched. This CDR3 contains 20 residues. CDR3 amino acids: CASGLVLDRGQSSYNSPLHF. The CDR3 bases are TGTGCTAGTGGTTTGGTATTGGACAGGGGACAGAGCTCCTATAATTCACCCCTCCACTTT.

The chain is built from TRBV2 and TRBJ1-4; 7 nucleotides align to TRBD1. The CDR3 is 13 amino acids. Germline V lookup: CDR1 SNHLY, CDR2 FYNNEI. The junction had 12 bases not matched to a gene; V was cut back by 9 bases and J by 11 bases. The CDR3 DNA reads as TGTGCCAGTGAGTCCAGGGGGGCACGGAAACTGTTTTTT. Translated, it gives CASESRGARKLFF.

The V gene is TRBV10-3, the J gene TRBJ2-3, with 14 bases identical to TRBD2. Germline CDR1 ENHRY, CDR2 SYGVKD. There are 16 residues in the CDR3. Germline trimming cut 4 bases from V and 3 bases from J; bases unmatched to any gene: 3. CDR3 coding DNA: TGTGCCATCAGTGGGGGACTAGCGGGAGCGACAGATACGCAGTATTTT. This sequence encodes CAISGGLAGATDTQYF.

The J gene is TRBJ1-1, the V gene TRBV10-1, with D possibly TRBD1 on 5 matching bases. From germline, CDR1 is WNHNN and CDR2 SYGVQD (reference sequence). The CDR3 length is 14 residues. V was shortened by 0 bases and J by 5 bases, with 10 bases between the two germline ends. Here the CDR3 reads CASSESGRETEAFF. CDR3 nucleotide sequence: TGCGCCAGCAGTGAGTCCGGCAGGGAAACTGAAGCTTTCTTT.

Only one count was recorded for this clone. This chain links TRBV18 with TRBJ2-1, with 13 bases identical to TRBD2. The CDR3 runs 18 residues. Germline CDR1 KGHSH, CDR2 LQKENI. The J segment lost 0 bases and the V segment lost 1 base, leaving 3 bases of the junction unmatched. CDR3 sequence: CASSPRLAGGSSYNEQFF. The DNA for the CDR3 is TGTGCCAGCTCACCACGACTAGCGGGGGGAAGCTCCTACAATGAGCAGTTCTTC.

The V gene is TRBV30, the J gene TRBJ2-7; tentatively, D is TRBD2 (5 bases). The CDR3 has 13 amino acids. Deletions cut 0 bases from V and 3 bases from J, with 9 bases between. Germline CDR1 is GTSNPN and CDR2 is SVGIG (reference sequence). The CDR3 protein is CAWSVLGNYEQYF. DNA for the CDR3: TGTGCCTGGAGTGTACTAGGCAACTACGAGCAGTACTTC. Looking up the rest from reference TRBV30 and TRBJ2-7 gives the full variable domain: SQTIHQWPATLVQPVGSPLSLECTVEGTSNPNLYWYRQAAGRGLQLLFYSVGIGQISSEVPQNLSASRPQDRQFILSSKKLLLSDSGFYLCAWSVLGNYEQYFGPGTRLTVT.

This clone showed up just once. This sequence joins TRBV30 and TRBJ2-1, with 7 positions matching TRBD2. The CDR3 totals 12 residues. CDR1 GTSNPN and CDR2 SVGIG come from the germline V gene (reference sequence). J lost 6 bases, V lost 6 bases, and 5 bases had no gene match. Here the CDR3 reads CACKASGNEQFF. CDR3 sequence (DNA): TGTGCCTGTAAGGCTAGCGGCAATGAGCAGTTCTTC.

Comments on this clone: Within the sample, other DNA sequences also encode this same CDR3. This chain connects TRBV28 to TRBJ1-2; no reliable D call. Germline V gene sequence: CDR1 MDHEN, CDR2 SYDVKM. The CDR3 sequence is 13 residues long. Trimming pared 3 bases from V and 0 bases from J, leaving 5 bases between. The CDR3 DNA sequence: TGTGCCAGCAGTTTGGCCGCTAACTATGGCTACACCTTC. Residues: CASSLAANYGYTF.

The chain couples TRBV29-1 to TRBJ1-2; D unclear. Trimming cost V 2 bases and J 7 bases, with 11 bases left between them. This CDR3 contains 12 residues. Per the germline V gene, CDR1 is SQVTM and CDR2 is ANQGSEA. CDR3 residues: CSVEPGPFGYTF. In DNA form, the CDR3 reads TGCAGCGTTGAACCAGGTCCTTTTGGCTACACCTTC.

V usage is TRBV30 and J usage is TRBJ1-1; TRBD1 agrees at 7 bases. CDR3 length: 14 residues. CDR1 is GTSNPN, CDR2 SVGIG, per germline (reference sequence). Trimming cost V 5 bases and J 0 bases; bases outside gene matches: 6. The CDR3 DNA is TGTGCCTGGGAGGGACAGACCATGAACACTGAAGCTTTCTTT. Residues: CAWEGQTMNTEAFF.

As DNA, the CDR3 is TGTGCCAGCACCCCTAGGCGAGACAGGGGGAATGAGCAGTTCTTC. Amino acids: CASTPRRDRGNEQFF. This sequence joins TRBV3-1 (or the pseudogene TRBV3-2) and TRBJ2-1, with TRBD1 matching over 9 bases. Trimming at V came to 7 bases and at J to 7 bases, leaving 11 bases not matched to a gene. Germline V gene data show CDR1 as LGHDT and CDR2 as YNNKEL (reference sequence). The CDR3 has 15 amino acids.

V and J are TRBV7-8 and TRBJ2-2, with 10 nucleotides matching TRBD2. J gave up 7 bases and V 2 bases, and 7 bases lay outside the gene matches. CDR1 is SGHVS and CDR2 is FQNEAQ in the germline V gene. There are 16 residues in the CDR3. In nucleotides, the CDR3 is TGTGCCAGCAGCTTATTGGGACTAGCGCGAAACGGGGAGCTGTTTTTT. Protein sequence: CASSLLGLARNGELFF.

This clone was seen a few times. V usage is TRBV5-1 and J usage is TRBJ2-5, with D tentatively TRBD1 (6 bases). Trimming removed 3 bases at V and 1 base at J, with 10 bases between. The CDR3 extends over 14 amino acids. Germline CDR1 and CDR2: SGHRS and YFSETQ. CDR3 amino acids: CASSSGTPQETQYF. CDR3 bases: TGCGCCAGCAGCTCCGGGACACCCCAAGAGACCCAGTACTTC.